This TCR beta chain was recovered during a study of beta chain features in type 1 diabetes. Expressed TCRB transcripts were sequenced because the entire RNA isolate underwent reverse transcription. This table comes from immunoSEQ multiplex PCR, and its TCRdb copy is limited to in-frame clones, with some not included. The repertoire holds roughly 610,000 clones, with around a sixth as singletons. Germline V gives CDR1 MDHEN, CDR2 SYDVKM. Trimming shortened V by 5 bases and J by 7 bases, and 9 bases separated the two germline ends. The CDR3 length is 12 residues. The sequence derives from a man between 18 and 29 years old in good health. The sequenced sample was naive CD4+ T cells from blood. The rearrangement joins TRBV28 to TRBJ1-5; D call uncertain. This CDR3 is CASSLLEQPQHF. In nucleotides, the CDR3 is TGTGCCAGCAGTCTATTGGAGCAGCCCCAGCATTTT.